A single count supports the clone carrying this T cell receptor beta chain. Its cognate antigen is unknown. The method was immunoSEQ multiplex PCR; TCRdb's version includes in-frame clones alone and lacks a portion of them. Of over 20,000 clones in the sample, about nine tenths were seen once. These data are taken from a study of OX40 agonist ivuxolimab in advanced cancers. On the study more broadly: Ivuxolimab is an agonistic anti-OX40 (CD134) antibody, and patients were treated with it. Study findings and constraints: In the 0.1 to 3.0 mg/kg range, CD4+ and CD8+ blood T cells had expanded clonally by week 6.

Per the germline V gene, CDR1 is SGHAT and CDR2 is FQNNGV. Trimming shortened V by 6 bases and J by 6 bases, and 15 bases separated the two germline ends. CDR3 size: 13 residues. Patients who had autoimmune disease history or got systemic immunosuppression were left out. This sequence originates from an adult with an advanced solid tumor such as melanoma, head and neck, liver or kidney cancer. The sequencing used CD4+ or CD8+ T cells sorted from blood, collected in a trial of the OX40 agonist ivuxolimab. V usage is TRBV11-2 and J usage is TRBJ2-7; D may be TRBD2 (6 bases). As DNA, the CDR3 is TGTGCCAGCAGTTCGACTAGAATGGGCGAGCAGTACTTC. This encodes CASSSTRMGEQYF.